This TCR beta chain stems from a study of shared clonotypes between healthy human individuals. Study details: In total, the donors were two women and a few men aged 18 to 49.

Deep-level settings were used for running the assay. The method was immunoSEQ multiplex PCR; TCRdb's version includes in-frame clones alone and lacks a portion of them. This table holds about 510,000 clones, 90% to 97% found once. The CDR3 extends over 17 amino acids. V lost 4 bases and J lost 3; bases outside the gene matches: 12. Germline lookup yields CDR1 MNHEY and CDR2 SMNVEV (reference sequence). V and J are TRBV27 and TRBJ1-1; 9 bases match TRBD1. The source material was naive CD4+ T cells sorted from blood. Subset reported: CD45RA+ positively selected. The TCR comes from a woman aged 25 to 39 in good health. This CDR3 reads CASSSDRGPVLDTEAFF. The CDR3 nucleotides read TGTGCCAGCAGTTCGGACAGGGGCCCCGTCCTCGACACTGAAGCTTTCTTT.